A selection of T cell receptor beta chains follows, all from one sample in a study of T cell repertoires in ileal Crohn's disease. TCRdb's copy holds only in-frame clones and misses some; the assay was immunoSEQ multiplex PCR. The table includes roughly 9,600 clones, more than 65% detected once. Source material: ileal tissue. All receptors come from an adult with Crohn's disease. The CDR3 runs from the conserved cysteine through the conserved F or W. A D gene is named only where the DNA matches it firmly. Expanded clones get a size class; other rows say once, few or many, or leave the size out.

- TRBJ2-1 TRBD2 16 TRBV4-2 TGTGCCAGCAGCCAAGATAAGCGGGGGGGTTACAATGAGCAGTTCTTC CASSQDKRGGYNEQFF
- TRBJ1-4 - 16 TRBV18 TGTGCCAGCTCACCATCACGGACACTGTATAATGAAAAACTGTTTTTT CASSPSRTLYNEKLFF
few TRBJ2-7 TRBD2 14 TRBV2 TGTGCCAGCAGTGATCCTAGCGGGAGATACGAGCAGTACTTC CASSDPSGRYEQYF
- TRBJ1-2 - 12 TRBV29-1 TGCAGCGCCGCGGACAGCATTCATGGCTACACCTTC CSAADSIHGYTF
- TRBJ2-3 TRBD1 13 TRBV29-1 TGCGGTACCGCACAGGGGGGCACAGATACGCAGTATTTT CGTAQGGTDTQYF
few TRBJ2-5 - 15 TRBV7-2 TGTGCCAGCAGCTTACCAAGGAGCGGTCGTATGACCCAGTACTTC CASSLPRSGRMTQYF
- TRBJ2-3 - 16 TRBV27 TGTGCCAGCAGTTTCTCGGCGGGTCCTAGCACAGATACGCAGTATTTT CASSFSAGPSTDTQYF
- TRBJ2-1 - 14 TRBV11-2 TGTGCCAGCAGCACCAGAGGGCTAGACAATGAGCAGTTCTTC CASSTRGLDNEQFF
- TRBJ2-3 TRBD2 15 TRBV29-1 TGCAGCGGAAAACTGGGACTAGTATATTGGTATACGCAGTATTTT CSGKLGLVYWYTQYF
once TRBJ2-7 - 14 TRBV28 TGTGCCAGCCTCCGAGGGTCCGGCTCCTACGAGCAGTACTTC CASLRGSGSYEQYF
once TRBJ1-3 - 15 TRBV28 TGTGCCAGCAGTTTGTCTCCAGGGCCTGGAAACACCATATATTTT CASSLSPGPGNTIYF
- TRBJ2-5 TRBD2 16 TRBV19 TGTGCCAGTAGTATAATAGCGGGAGAATTGGGAGAGACCCAGTACTTC CASSIIAGELGETQYF
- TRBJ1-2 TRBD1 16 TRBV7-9 TGTGCCAGCAGCTCGATGCCGGGACAGGGGGCGATTGGCTACACCTTC CASSSMPGQGAIGYTF
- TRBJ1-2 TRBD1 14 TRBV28 TGTGCCAGCAGTTTATCGCGACAGGGGAATGGCTACACCTTC CASSLSRQGNGYTF
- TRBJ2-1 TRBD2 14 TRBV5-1 TGCGCCAGCAGCCCCCGGACTAGCGGGGACGGGAAGTTCTTC CASSPRTSGDGKFF
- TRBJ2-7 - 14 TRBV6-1 TGTGCCAGCAGTTCCCGGGACATGGATTACGAGCAGTACTTC CASSSRDMDYEQYF
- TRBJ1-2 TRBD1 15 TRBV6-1 TGTGCCAGCAGTGAGACGACAGGGGCTAACTATGGCTACACCTTC CASSETTGANYGYTF
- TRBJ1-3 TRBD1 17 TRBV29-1 TGCAGCGTTGTCGAGAACCCGGGACAGGGTCCTGGAAACACCATATATTTT CSVVENPGQGPGNTIYF
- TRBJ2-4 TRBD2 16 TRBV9 TGTGCCAGCAGCGTAGATCCCGGGGGGTCCAAAAACATTCAGTACTTC CASSVDPGGSKNIQYF
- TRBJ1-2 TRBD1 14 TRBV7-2 TGTGCCAGCAGCTTAGCGTGGACAGGGGGCGGCTACACCTTC CASSLAWTGGGYTF
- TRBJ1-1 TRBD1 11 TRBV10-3 TGTGCCATCAGAGGGACAGGGGAAGCTTTCTTT CAIRGTGEAFF
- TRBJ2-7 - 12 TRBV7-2 TGTGCCAGCAGCCCCCCGTCTCCCGAGCAGTACTTC CASSPPSPEQYF
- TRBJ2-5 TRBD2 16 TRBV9 TGTGCCAGCAGCGTAGCGTCAGCTAGCGGAGTTGCGACCCAGTACTTC CASSVASASGVATQYF
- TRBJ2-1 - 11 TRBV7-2 TGTGCCAGCAACCTCCGGGGTGAGCAGTTCTTC CASNLRGEQFF
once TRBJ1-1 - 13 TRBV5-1 TGCGCCAGCAGCTTGGCCAATGGACAGGAAGCTTTCTTT CASSLANGQEAFF
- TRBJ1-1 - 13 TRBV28 TGTGCCAGCAGTTTACGACGGGGGAGTGAAGCTTTCTTT CASSLRRGSEAFF
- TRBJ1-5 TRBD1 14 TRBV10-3 TGTGCCATCAGGGGGACAGACCCCAATCAGCCCCAGCATTTT CAIRGTDPNQPQHF
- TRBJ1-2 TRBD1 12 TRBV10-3 TGTGCCATCACTCGACAGGGAGAGAGCTACACCTTC CAITRQGESYTF
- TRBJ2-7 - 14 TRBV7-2 TGTGCCAGCAGCTTAACCAACAGGGACTACGAGCAGTACTTC CASSLTNRDYEQYF
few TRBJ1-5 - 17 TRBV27 TGTGCCAGCAGTTCCTTCCCGCTCGACAGGAGCAATCAGCCCCAGCATTTT CASSSFPLDRSNQPQHF
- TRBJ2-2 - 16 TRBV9 TGTGCCAGCAGCGTAGGTCAGGCCGCGAACACCGGGGAGCTGTTTTTT CASSVGQAANTGELFF
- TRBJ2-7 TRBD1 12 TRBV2 TGTGCCTCACGACAGGGGGTCTACGAGCAGTACTTC CASRQGVYEQYF
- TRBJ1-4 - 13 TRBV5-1 TGCGCCACCTCGCGGGGAGATAATGAAAAACTGTTTTTT CATSRGDNEKLFF
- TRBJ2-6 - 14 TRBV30 TGTGCCTGGAGAGGGGGCTCTGGGGCCAACGTCCTGACTTTC CAWRGGSGANVLTF
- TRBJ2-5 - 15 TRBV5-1 TGCGCCAGCAGCTTGTGGGGAGGGGGGCAAGAGACCCAGTACTTC CASSLWGGGQETQYF
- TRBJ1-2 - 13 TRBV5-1 TGCGCCAGCAGTATGGGGATGGAGGGTGGCTACACCTTC CASSMGMEGGYTF
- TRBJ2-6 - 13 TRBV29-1 TGCAGCGTTGGCGCCTCTGGGGCCAACGTCCTGACTTTC CSVGASGANVLTF
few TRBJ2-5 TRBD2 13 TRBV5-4 TGTGCCAGCAGCTTGCAAGCGGGGGGGGCCCAGTACTTC CASSLQAGGAQYF
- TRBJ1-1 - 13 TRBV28 TGTGCCAGCAGTATCCTACTGAACACTGAAGCTTTCTTT CASSILLNTEAFF
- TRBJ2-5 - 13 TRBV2 TGTGCCAGCAGTTTGGTTCGGGGGGAGACCCAGTACTTC CASSLVRGETQYF
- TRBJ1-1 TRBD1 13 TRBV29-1 TGCAGCGGCCTTCAGGGGGGGAACACTGAAGCTTTCTTT CSGLQGGNTEAFF
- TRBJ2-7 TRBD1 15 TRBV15 TGTGCCACCAGCAGAGGTGGGACAGGGTCCTACGAGCAGTACTTC CATSRGGTGSYEQYF
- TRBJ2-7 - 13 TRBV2 TGTGCCAGCAGTGTGGCAGGGGGGTACGAGCAGTACTTC CASSVAGGYEQYF
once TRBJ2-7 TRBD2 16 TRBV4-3 TGCGCCAGCAGCCAAGATCACGGCGGGGGGGCCGGAGAGCAGTACTTC CASSQDHGGGAGEQYF
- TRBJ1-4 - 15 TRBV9 TGTGCCAGCAGCGTAGAAGGGACACCTGATGAAAAACTGTTTTTT CASSVEGTPDEKLFF
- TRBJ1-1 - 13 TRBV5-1 TGCGCCAGCAGCCCGGGGGGATTGACTGAAGCTTTCTTT CASSPGGLTEAFF
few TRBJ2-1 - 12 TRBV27 TGTGCCAGCAGTTTGCAGGGCGGTGAGCAGTTCTTC CASSLQGGEQFF
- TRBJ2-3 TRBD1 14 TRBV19 TGTGCCAGTGCGACAGGGGACGCAACAGATACGCAGTATTTT CASATGDATDTQYF
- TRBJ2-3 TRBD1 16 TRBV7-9 TGTGCCAGCACCTTAGTGGTGACAGGGAGCACAGATACGCAGTATTTT CASTLVVTGSTDTQYF
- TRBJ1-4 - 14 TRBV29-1 TGCAGCGTTGGGGAGGTAGGGATTAATGAAAAACTGTTTTTT CSVGEVGINEKLFF
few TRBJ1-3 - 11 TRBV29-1 TGCAGCGTCGCACATCTAAACACCATATATTTT CSVAHLNTIYF
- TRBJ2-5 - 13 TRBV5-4 TGTGCCAGCAGCCCCATTCAGGGGGAGACCCAGTACTTC CASSPIQGETQYF
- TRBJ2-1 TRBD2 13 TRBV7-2 TGTGCCAGCAGCTCAGGGACTACCAATGAGCAGTTCTTC CASSSGTTNEQFF
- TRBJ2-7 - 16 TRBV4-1 TGCGCCAGCAGCCAAGGGCCGTCCAGGGCCTCCTACGAGCAGTACTTC CASSQGPSRASYEQYF
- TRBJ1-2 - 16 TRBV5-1 TGCGCCAGCAGCCCAACCTTCGGGATTCAAATACGGGACTACACCTTC CASSPTFGIQIRDYTF
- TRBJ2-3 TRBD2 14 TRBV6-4 TGTGCCAGCAGCGGGGGGGCTAGCACAGATACGCAGTATTTT CASSGGASTDTQYF
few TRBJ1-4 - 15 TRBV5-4 TGTGCCAGCAGCTCTGGGAGATTTGGGGATGAAAAACTGTTTTTT CASSSGRFGDEKLFF
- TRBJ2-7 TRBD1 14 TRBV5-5 TGTGCCAGCAGCCTGGGACAGGGGCGTTACGAGCAGTACTTC CASSLGQGRYEQYF